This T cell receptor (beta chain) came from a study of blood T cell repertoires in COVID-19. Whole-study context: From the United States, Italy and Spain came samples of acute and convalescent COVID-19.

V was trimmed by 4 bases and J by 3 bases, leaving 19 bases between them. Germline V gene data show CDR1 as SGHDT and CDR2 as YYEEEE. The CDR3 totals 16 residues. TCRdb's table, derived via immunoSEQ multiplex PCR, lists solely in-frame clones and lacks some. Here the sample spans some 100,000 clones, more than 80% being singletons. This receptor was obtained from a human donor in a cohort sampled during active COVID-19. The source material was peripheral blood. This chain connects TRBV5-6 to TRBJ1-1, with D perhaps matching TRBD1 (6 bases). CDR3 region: CASSRYRPSGDTEAFF. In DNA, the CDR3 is TGTGCCAGCAGCCGATACCGTCCGTCAGGGGACACTGAAGCTTTCTTT.